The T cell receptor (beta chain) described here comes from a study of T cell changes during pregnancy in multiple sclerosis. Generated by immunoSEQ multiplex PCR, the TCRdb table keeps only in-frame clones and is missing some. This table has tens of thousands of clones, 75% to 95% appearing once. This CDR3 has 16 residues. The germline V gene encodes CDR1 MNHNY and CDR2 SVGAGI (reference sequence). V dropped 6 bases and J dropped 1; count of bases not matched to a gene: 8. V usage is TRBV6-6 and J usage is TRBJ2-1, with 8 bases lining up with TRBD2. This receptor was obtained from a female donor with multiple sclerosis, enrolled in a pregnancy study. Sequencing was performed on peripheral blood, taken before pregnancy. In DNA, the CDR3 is TGTGCCAGCAGCGACAGAGTAGCGGGATCCTACAATGAGCAGTTCTTC. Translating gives CASSDRVAGSYNEQFF.